This TCR beta chain was sequenced in a study of T cell responses to AZD1222 COVID-19 vaccine. The study's findings and limits: Just 5 or 6 AZD1222 recipients tested seropositive at baseline.

Sequenced by immunoSEQ multiplex PCR; TCRdb stores in-frame clones only, minus some. The data show tens of thousands of clones, about 92% seen once. Regarding this clone: Its antigen is unknown.

Germline V gene lookup returns CDR1 MGHRA and CDR2 YSYEKL. CDR3 length: 12 residues. The V and J ends lost 7 bases and 3 bases respectively, with 7 bases between them. The source material was peripheral blood, sampled 28 days after the second AZD1222 dose. The genes are TRBV4-1 and TRBJ2-1; D might be TRBD2 (5 bases). This TCR came from an adult who received the AZD1222 COVID-19 vaccine. CDR3 sequence: CASTRDYNEQFF. DNA of the CDR3: TGCGCCAGCACCCGGGACTACAATGAGCAGTTCTTC.